This T cell receptor beta chain is from a study of neurological immune-mediated disorders. The ends lost 4 bases at V and 7 bases at J; junction bases unmatched: 10. The CDR3 consists of 14 residues. Looked up from germline, CDR1 is KGHSH and CDR2 is LQKENI. There are many counts of this clonotype. Time point indicated: longitudinal time-point 2. TCRdb reprocessed the 5' RACE reads via MiXCR and lists one record per CDR3 protein. The sample gives 60,000 to 75,000 distinct CDR3 sequences, around a tenth of which show up once; roughly an eighth is in the top ten. The source of this sequence is a man aged 25-40 years in good health. Sequencing was performed on PBMCs. The chain combines TRBV18 with TRBJ2-7; 7 positions agree with TRBD2. The CDR3 DNA reads TGTGCCAGCTCACAGAGCGGGACCCCAAAGGAGCAGTACTTC. Translation gives CASSQSGTPKEQYF.